This T cell receptor (beta chain) is drawn from a study of cytomegalovirus exposure and HLA in healthy donors. Study summary: The approximately 120 validation repertoires were produced on the same platform as the 650 to 800 repertoires of the first cohort. This was reported in a later analysis. General study results and limits: Reports showed the classifier diagnosing cytomegalovirus status with high specificity and sensitivity.

Donors came from a validation cohort of over 100 subjects, distinct from the first 666-subject cohort. TCRdb keeps only in-frame clones here, not all; method: immunoSEQ multiplex PCR. Seen here are roughly 120,000 clones, around nine tenths observed once, and the top ten hold about 4.4%. With respect to this clone: Its antigen is not known.

The TCR originated in a man aged 18 to 29 in good health and CMV-seropositive. Sequencing was performed on PBMCs.

Here the CDR3 reads CASSEASAGVRETQYF. The CDR3 DNA reads TGTGCCAGCAGTGAAGCCTCAGCGGGGGTACGGGAGACCCAGTACTTC. The genes are TRBV6-1 and TRBJ2-5, with 8 bases identical to TRBD2. The CDR3 runs to 16 residues. V lost 0 bases, J lost 5 bases, and 8 bases stayed unmatched. The germline V gene encodes CDR1 MNHNS and CDR2 SASEGT.